This T cell receptor beta chain stems from a study of cytomegalovirus exposure and HLA in healthy donors. Study findings and constraints: More than 15,000 TCR beta sequences were associated with HLA alleles at 0.05 false discovery rate in a later analysis. Data from an earlier analysis indicated that most TCR beta V segments were productive either about 87% or about 30% of the time. A later analysis showed that HLA-associated TCR beta chains had undergone more clonal expansion than equally common others.

Germline assignment: CDR1 MNHEY and CDR2 SVGAGI. Trimming took off 0 bases at V and 12 bases at J, with 24 bases between the two ends. This CDR3 spans 16 amino acids. PCR involved 60 Vbeta and 13 Jbeta primers. Repertoires were generated with immunoSEQ multiplex PCR, while TCRdb's copy carries only in-frame clones and drops some. This sample has 110,000 or so clones, with more than 9.5% found just once. A note on this clone: Its specificity is unknown.

The TCR sequence derives from a man aged 40-55 years in good health and CMV-seropositive. Input material: PBMCs. This chain uses TRBV6-5 with TRBJ2-7; D is perhaps TRBD2 (6 bases). The CDR3 coding sequence is TGTGCCAGCAGTTACTCCGCCCCGGAGGGCCGGGAGAAGTGGTACTTC. Protein sequence: CASSYSAPEGREKWYF.